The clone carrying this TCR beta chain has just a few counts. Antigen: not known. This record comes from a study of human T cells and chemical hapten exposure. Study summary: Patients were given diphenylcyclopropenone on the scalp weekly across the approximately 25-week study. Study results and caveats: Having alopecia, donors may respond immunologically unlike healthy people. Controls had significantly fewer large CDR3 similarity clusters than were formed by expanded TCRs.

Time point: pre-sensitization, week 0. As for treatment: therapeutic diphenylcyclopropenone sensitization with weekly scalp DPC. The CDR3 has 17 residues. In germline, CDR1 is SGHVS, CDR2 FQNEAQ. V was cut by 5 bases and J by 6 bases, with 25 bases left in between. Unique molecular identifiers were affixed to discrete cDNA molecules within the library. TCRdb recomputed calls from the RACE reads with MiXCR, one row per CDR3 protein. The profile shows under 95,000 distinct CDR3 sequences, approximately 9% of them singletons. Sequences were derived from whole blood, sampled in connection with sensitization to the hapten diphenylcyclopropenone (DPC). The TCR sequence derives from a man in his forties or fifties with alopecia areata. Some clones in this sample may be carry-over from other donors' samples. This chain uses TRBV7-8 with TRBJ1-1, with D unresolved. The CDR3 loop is CASSPRWRARNAPEAFF. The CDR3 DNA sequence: TGTGCCAGCAGCCCGCGGTGGAGGGCGAGAAATGCCCCTGAAGCTTTCTTT. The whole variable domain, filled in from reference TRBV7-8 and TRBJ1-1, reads GAGVSQSPRYKVAKRGQDVALRCDPISGHVSLFWYQQALGQGPEFLTYFQNEAQLDKSGLPSDRFFAERPEGSVSTLKIQRTQQEDSAVYLCASSPRWRARNAPEAFFGQGTRLTVV.